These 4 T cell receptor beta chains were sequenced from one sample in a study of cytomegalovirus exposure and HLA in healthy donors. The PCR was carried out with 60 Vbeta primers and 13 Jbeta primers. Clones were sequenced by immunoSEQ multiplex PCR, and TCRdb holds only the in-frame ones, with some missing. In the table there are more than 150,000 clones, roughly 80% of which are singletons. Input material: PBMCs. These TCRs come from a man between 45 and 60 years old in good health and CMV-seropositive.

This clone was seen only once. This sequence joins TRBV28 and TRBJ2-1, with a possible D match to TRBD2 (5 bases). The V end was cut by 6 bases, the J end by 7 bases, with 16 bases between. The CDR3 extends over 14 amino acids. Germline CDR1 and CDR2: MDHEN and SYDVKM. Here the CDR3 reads CASRQSLSGNEQFF. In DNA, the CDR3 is TGTGCCAGCAGACAGTCCCTTTCGGGGAATGAGCAGTTCTTC.

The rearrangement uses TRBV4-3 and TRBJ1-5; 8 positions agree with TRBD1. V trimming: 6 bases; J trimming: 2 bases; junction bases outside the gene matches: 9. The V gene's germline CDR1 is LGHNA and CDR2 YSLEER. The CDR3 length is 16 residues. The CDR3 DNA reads TGCGCCAGCAGTCGGAGCATGGGACAGGGCAATCAGCCCCAGCATTTT. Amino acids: CASSRSMGQGNQPQHF.

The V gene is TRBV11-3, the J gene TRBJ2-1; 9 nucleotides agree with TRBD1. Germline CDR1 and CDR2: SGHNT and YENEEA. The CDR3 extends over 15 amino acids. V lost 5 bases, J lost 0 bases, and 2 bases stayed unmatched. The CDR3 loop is CASSTGQGSYNEQFF. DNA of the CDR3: TGTGCCAGCAGCACGGGACAGGGCTCCTACAATGAGCAGTTCTTC.

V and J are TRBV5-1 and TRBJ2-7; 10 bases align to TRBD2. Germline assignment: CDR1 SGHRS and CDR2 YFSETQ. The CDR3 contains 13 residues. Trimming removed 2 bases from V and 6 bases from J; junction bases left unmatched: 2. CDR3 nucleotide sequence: TGCGCCAGCAGCTTAGCGGGAGGGAGCGAGCAGTACTTC. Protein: CASSLAGGSEQYF.